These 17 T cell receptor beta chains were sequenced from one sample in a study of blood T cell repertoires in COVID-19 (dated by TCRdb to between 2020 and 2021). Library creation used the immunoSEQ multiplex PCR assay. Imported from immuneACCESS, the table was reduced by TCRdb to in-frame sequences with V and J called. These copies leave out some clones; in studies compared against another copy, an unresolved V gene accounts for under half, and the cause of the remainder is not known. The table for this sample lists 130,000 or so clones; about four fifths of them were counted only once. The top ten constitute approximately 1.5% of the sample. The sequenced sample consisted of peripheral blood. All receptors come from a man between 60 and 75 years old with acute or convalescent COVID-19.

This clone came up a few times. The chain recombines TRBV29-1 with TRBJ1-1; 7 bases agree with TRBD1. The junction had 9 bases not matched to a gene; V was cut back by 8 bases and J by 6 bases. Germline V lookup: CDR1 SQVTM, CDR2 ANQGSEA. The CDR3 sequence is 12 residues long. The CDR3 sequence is CSFDRVHAEAFF. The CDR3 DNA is TGCAGCTTCGACAGGGTTCACGCTGAAGCTTTCTTT.

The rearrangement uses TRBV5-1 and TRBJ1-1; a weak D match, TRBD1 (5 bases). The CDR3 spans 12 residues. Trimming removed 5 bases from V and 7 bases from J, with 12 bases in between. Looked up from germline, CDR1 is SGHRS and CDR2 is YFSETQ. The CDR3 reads CASRKGPDEAFF. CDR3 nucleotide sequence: TGCGCCAGCAGGAAGGGGCCGGATGAAGCTTTCTTT. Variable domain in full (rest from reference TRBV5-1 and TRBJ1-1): KAGVTQTPRYLIKTRGQQVTLSCSPISGHRSVSWYQQTPGQGLQFLFEYFSETQRNKGNFPGRFSGRQFSNSRSEMNVSTLELGDSALYLCASRKGPDEAFFGQGTRLTVV.

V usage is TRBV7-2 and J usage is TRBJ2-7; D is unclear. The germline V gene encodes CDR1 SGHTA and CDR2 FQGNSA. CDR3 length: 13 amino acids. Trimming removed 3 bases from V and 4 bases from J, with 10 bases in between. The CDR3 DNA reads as TGTGCCAGCAGCTTTGGTCCTAGGTACGAGCAGTACTTC. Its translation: CASSFGPRYEQYF.

CDR3 region: CASGTSGSTDTQYF. CDR3 in DNA: TGTGCCAGTGGGACTAGCGGAAGCACAGATACGCAGTATTTT. The chain carries TRBV19 and TRBJ2-3, with TRBD2 matching over 11 bases. This CDR3 is built from 14 residues. The ends lost 8 bases at V and 0 bases at J; junction bases unmatched: 1. Per germline, CDR1 LNHDA and CDR2 SQIVND (reference sequence).

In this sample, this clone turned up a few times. Here the CDR3 DNA reads TGCGCCAGCAGCTTAACCGGGACAGGGGGATTTTACGAGCAGTACTTC. The encoded protein is CASSLTGTGGFYEQYF. The J gene is TRBJ2-7, the V gene TRBV5-1; 11 nucleotides align to TRBD1. Trimming at V came to 2 bases and at J to 4 bases, leaving 8 bases not matched to a gene. CDR1 is SGHRS and CDR2 is YFSETQ in the germline V gene. The CDR3 sequence is 16 residues long.

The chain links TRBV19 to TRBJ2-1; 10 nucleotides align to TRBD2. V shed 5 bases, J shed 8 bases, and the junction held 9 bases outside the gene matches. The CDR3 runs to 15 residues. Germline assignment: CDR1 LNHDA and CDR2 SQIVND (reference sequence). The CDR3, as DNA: TGTGCCAGTAGTTTAAGCGGGAGGGCCAACTATGAGCAGTTCTTC. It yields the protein CASSLSGRANYEQFF.

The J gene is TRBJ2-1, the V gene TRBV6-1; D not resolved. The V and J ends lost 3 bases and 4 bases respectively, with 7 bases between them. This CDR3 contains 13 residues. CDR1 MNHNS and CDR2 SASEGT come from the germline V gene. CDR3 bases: TGTGCCAGCAGTGAGAGGAGATACAATGAGCAGTTCTTC. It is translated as CASSERRYNEQFF.

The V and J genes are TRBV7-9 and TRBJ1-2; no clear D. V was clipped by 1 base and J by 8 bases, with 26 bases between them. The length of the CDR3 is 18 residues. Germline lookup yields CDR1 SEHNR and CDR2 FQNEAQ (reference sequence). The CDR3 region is CASSLVPGREGGPIGYTF. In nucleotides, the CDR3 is TGTGCCAGCAGCTTAGTTCCGGGTAGGGAAGGAGGACCTATCGGCTACACCTTC.

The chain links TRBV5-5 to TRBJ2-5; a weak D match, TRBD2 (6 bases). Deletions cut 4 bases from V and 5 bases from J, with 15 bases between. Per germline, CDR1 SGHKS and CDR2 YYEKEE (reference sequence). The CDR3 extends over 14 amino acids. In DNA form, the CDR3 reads TGTGCCAGCAGCGTCGGGAGCCTGCGGGAGACCCAGTACTTC. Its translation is CASSVGSLRETQYF.

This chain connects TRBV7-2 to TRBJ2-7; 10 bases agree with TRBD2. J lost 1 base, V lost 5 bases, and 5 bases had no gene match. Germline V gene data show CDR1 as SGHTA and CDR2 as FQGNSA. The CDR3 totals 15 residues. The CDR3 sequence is CASSTGLAMSYEQYF. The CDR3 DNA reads TGTGCCAGCAGCACGGGACTAGCGATGTCCTACGAGCAGTACTTC. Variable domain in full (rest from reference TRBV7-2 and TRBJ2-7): GAGVSQSPSNKVTEKGKDVELRCDPISGHTALYWYRQSLGQGLEFLIYFQGNSAPDKSGLPSDRFSAERTGGSVSTLTIQRTQQEDSAVYLCASSTGLAMSYEQYFGPGTRLTVT.

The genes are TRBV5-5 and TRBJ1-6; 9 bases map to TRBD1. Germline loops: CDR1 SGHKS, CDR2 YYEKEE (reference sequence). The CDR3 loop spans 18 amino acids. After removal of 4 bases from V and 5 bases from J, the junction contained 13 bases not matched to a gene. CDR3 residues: CASSDLTGGSGDNSPLHF. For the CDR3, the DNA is TGTGCCAGCAGCGACCTGACAGGGGGGTCCGGGGATAATTCACCCCTCCACTTT.

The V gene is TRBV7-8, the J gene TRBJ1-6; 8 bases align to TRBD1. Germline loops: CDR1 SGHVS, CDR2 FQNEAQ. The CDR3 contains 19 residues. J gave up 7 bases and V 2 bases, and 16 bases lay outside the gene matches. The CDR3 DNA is TGTGCCAGCAGCTTACTAGTTTGGTCCGGGACAGGCGACAATTCACCCCTCCACTTT. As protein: CASSLLVWSGTGDNSPLHF.

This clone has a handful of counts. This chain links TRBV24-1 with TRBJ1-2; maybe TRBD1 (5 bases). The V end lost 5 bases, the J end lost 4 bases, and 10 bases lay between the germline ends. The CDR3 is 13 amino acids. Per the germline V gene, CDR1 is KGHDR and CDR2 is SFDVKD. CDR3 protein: CATSGGGAYGYTF. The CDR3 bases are TGTGCCACCAGTGGGGGGGGTGCCTATGGCTACACCTTC.

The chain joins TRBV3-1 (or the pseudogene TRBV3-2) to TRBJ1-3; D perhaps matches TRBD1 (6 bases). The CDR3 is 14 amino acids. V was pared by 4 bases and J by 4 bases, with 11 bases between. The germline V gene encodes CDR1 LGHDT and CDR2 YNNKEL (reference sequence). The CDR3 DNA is TGTGCCAGCAGCCTACAGGGTTCGGGAAACACCATATATTTT. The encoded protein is CASSLQGSGNTIYF.

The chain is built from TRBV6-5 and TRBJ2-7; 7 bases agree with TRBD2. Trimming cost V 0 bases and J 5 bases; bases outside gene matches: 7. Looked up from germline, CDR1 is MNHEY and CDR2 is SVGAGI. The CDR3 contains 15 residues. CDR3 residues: CASSYSAGRGNEQYF. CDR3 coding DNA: TGTGCCAGCAGTTACTCCGCGGGGCGGGGGAACGAGCAGTACTTC.

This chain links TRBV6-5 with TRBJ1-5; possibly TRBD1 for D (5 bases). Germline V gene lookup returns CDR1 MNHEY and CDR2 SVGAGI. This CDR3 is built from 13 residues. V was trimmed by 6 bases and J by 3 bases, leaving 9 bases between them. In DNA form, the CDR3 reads TGTGCCAGCAGCCTGGGACTCAATCAGCCCCAGCATTTT. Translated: CASSLGLNQPQHF.

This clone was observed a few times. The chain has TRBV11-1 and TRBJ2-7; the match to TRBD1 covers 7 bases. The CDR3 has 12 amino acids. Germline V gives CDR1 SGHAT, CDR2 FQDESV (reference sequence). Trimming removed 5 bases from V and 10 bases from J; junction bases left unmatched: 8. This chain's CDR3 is CASSHDRVEQYF. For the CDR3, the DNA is TGTGCCAGCAGCCACGACAGGGTAGAACAGTACTTC.